This entry describes one T cell receptor beta chain. Its antigen is currently unknown. The data originate from a study of T-cell memory formation after mild COVID-19. Germline lookup yields CDR1 DFQATT and CDR2 SNEGSKA (reference sequence). This CDR3 has 11 amino acids. The germline V and J ends were trimmed by 0 bases and 6 bases, with 5 bases remaining between them. General study findings and limits: The second-wave clones peaking on day 37 were not confirmed as SARS-CoV-2-specific. Clones contracting over day 15 to 85 were CD4/CD8 balanced, with later expanders leaning CD4+. Largely, contracting CD4+ clones fell within CM and EM, and contracting CD8+ clones within EMRA.

TCR alpha and TCR beta cDNA libraries with sample barcodes and UMIs came from 5'RACE using constant-segment primers. One entry per CDR3 protein results from TCRdb running MiXCR on the 5' RACE reads. The sample yields 400,000 or so distinct CDR3 sequences, around 18% seen once. This receptor was obtained from an adult woman who had mild COVID-19 (a few samples of this study predate the infection). Cell type and time point are not known. Sequencing was performed on PBMCs or a T cell subset sorted from them (not recorded which). The chain joins TRBV20-1 to TRBJ1-1; no clear D. CDR3 bases: TGCAGTGCTAGAGATAACCCTGAAGCTTTCTTT. This translates into CSARDNPEAFF.